The 21 T cell receptor beta chains in this list originate from one sample, sequenced in a study of beta chain features in type 1 diabetes (dated by TCRdb to 2017 to 2018). Libraries were built with the immunoSEQ multiplex PCR assay. All of the isolated RNA was reverse transcribed with the High Capacity cDNA Reverse Transcription Kit, so expressed TCRB transcripts were sequenced. TCRdb took this table from immuneACCESS and kept in-frame rearrangements with V and J called. Such tables lack part of the clones; where checked against another copy, unresolved V genes explain under half of the gap, and the rest is unexplained. For this sample the table gives almost 350,000 clones, of which approximately 8% were detected only once. Approximately 0.47% of the sample is taken by the ten largest. Sequencing used central memory CD4+ T cells from blood. Receptor source: a woman younger than 30 in good health.

This clone was recorded a few times. The chain recombines TRBV2 with TRBJ2-1; D may match TRBD1 or TRBD2 (6 bases each). V gave up 6 bases and J gave up 14 bases, with 17 bases separating them. This CDR3 is built from 12 residues. CDR1 and CDR2 from the germline V gene are SNHLY and FYNNEI. The CDR3 region has the DNA TGTGCCAGCAGCCGCTTCCGGGGGCTCGAGTTCTTC. This codes for CASSRFRGLEFF.

This clone was found a few times. J is TRBJ1-5 and V is TRBV6-1, with D perhaps TRBD1 (6 bases). The ends were cut back, 6 bases at V and 4 bases at J, with 10 bases in the middle. Germline lookup yields CDR1 MNHNS and CDR2 SASEGT. CDR3 length: 13 residues. The DNA of the CDR3 is TGTGCCAGCAGGGAAACAGGGAATCAGCCCCAGCATTTT. Translating it yields CASRETGNQPQHF.

This clone was counted a few times. This chain links TRBV5-1 with TRBJ2-1; the match to TRBD2 covers 13 bases. The V segment lost 0 bases and the J segment 14 bases; nucleotides outside the gene matches: 8. This CDR3 has 15 amino acids. Germline V lookup: CDR1 SGHRS, CDR2 YFSETQ. In DNA, the CDR3 is TGCGCCAGCAGCTTGGTGGGGACTAGCGGGGTAAACAAGTTCTTC. It yields the protein CASSLVGTSGVNKFF.

The rearrangement uses TRBV5-1 and TRBJ2-3; D gene uncertain. This CDR3 is built from 13 residues. V shed 1 base and J shed 8 bases, with 11 bases lying between them. The V gene's germline CDR1 is SGHRS and CDR2 YFSETQ. The CDR3 sequence: CASSLPDPSTQYF. The CDR3 coding sequence is TGCGCCAGCAGCTTGCCGGATCCCAGTACGCAGTATTTT.

This chain connects TRBV4-3 to TRBJ2-2; no clear D. The V gene lost 3 bases and the J gene lost 6 bases, with 8 bases spanning the gap. CDR1 is LGHNA and CDR2 is YSLEER in the germline V gene. The CDR3 sequence is 13 residues long. CDR3 nucleotides: TGCGCCAGCAGCCAGCTCCTTGCCGGGGAGCTGTTTTTT. Amino acids: CASSQLLAGELFF.

The V and J genes are TRBV7-3 and TRBJ2-3; possibly TRBD2 for D (6 bases). V lost 5 bases to trimming and J lost 3 bases, with 12 bases between them. Germline V gene data show CDR1 as SGHTA and CDR2 as FQGTGA. The CDR3 is 14 amino acids. This CDR3 is CASSLVSGTDTQYF. In DNA, the CDR3 is TGTGCCAGCAGCCTCGTCAGCGGGACAGATACGCAGTATTTT.

This clone has just a few counts. Other nucleotide sequences in the sample specify the same CDR3. V gene TRBV7-2 combines with J gene TRBJ2-5; possibly TRBD2 for D (5 bases). V lost 3 bases and J 2 bases, leaving 10 bases between the germline ends. This CDR3 has 14 amino acids. Germline-derived CDR1 and CDR2 are SGHTA and FQGNSA. The CDR3 is CASSFGGPQETQYF. CDR3 in DNA: TGTGCCAGCAGCTTTGGCGGGCCGCAAGAGACCCAGTACTTC.

This clone occurred many times. CDR3 bases: TGTGCCAGCAGCTCGCACGCGACTAGCGGAAACATTCAGTACTTC. Its protein product is CASSSHATSGNIQYF. The chain couples TRBV28 to TRBJ2-4; 9 bases agree with TRBD2. The CDR3 is made up of 15 amino acids. J gave up 6 bases and V 6 bases, and 9 bases lay outside the gene matches. Per germline, CDR1 MDHEN and CDR2 SYDVKM.

V is TRBV28 and J is TRBJ2-7; D perhaps matches TRBD2 (6 bases). V lost 6 bases and J 6 bases, leaving 21 bases between the germline ends. The germline V gene encodes CDR1 MDHEN and CDR2 SYDVKM. The CDR3 spans 15 residues. CDR3 in amino acids: CASSRTGTAKGEQYF. The CDR3 DNA is TGTGCCAGCAGCCGCACCGGGACTGCCAAGGGCGAGCAGTACTTC.

This clone was recorded a few times. The CDR3 nucleotides are TGTGCCATCCCCTCCGGGACTAAAGAGACCCAGTACTTC. This sequence encodes CAIPSGTKETQYF. The chain combines TRBV27 with TRBJ2-5; 7 positions match TRBD2. This CDR3 has 13 residues. Germline V gives CDR1 MNHEY, CDR2 SMNVEV (reference sequence). The V gene end was trimmed by 10 bases and the J gene end by 3 bases; junction bases not matched to a gene: 8.

The gene calls are TRBV7-2 and TRBJ2-5, with no clear D. The germline V and J ends were trimmed by 1 base and 5 bases, with 20 bases remaining between them. This CDR3 contains 17 residues. Germline V CDR1 and CDR2: SGHTA, FQGNSA. CDR3 DNA sequence: TGTGCCAGCAGCTTAGGGGCGAGCACTATAAGGTCTGAGACCCAGTACTTC. This encodes CASSLGASTIRSETQYF. Looking up the rest from reference TRBV7-2 and TRBJ2-5 gives the full variable domain: GAGVSQSPSNKVTEKGKDVELRCDPISGHTALYWYRQSLGQGLEFLIYFQGNSAPDKSGLPSDRFSAERTGGSVSTLTIQRTQQEDSAVYLCASSLGASTIRSETQYFGPGTRLLVL.

This clone appeared many times. The chain employs TRBV5-1 and TRBJ2-4; D perhaps matches TRBD1 (6 bases). V was pared by 2 bases and J by 5 bases, with 11 bases between. Per germline, CDR1 SGHRS and CDR2 YFSETQ. This CDR3 has 14 residues. CDR3 residues: CASSFTGSQNIQYF. Here the CDR3 DNA reads TGCGCCAGCAGCTTCACAGGGTCCCAAAACATTCAGTACTTC.

On this clone: The same CDR3 also results from other DNA sequences found in this sample. This chain connects TRBV6-5 to TRBJ2-3; unclear D gene. The V gene lost 6 bases and the J gene lost 3 bases, with 4 bases spanning the gap. Germline V gene lookup returns CDR1 MNHEY and CDR2 SVGAGI. The CDR3 is 11 residues long. The CDR3 nucleotides read TGTGCCAGCAGGACTACAGATACGCAGTATTTT. Amino acid sequence: CASRTTDTQYF.

V is TRBV27 and J is TRBJ2-5, with 10 nucleotides matching TRBD1. CDR1 is MNHEY and CDR2 is SMNVEV in the germline V gene (reference sequence). CDR3 length: 16 amino acids. V dropped 9 bases and J dropped 5; count of bases not matched to a gene: 15. The CDR3 nucleotides are TGTGCCAGTTCTCGACAGGGGGCGAGAATTGGGGAGACCCAGTACTTC. Its protein is CASSRQGARIGETQYF.

This clone was seen many times. This chain joins TRBV10-3 and TRBJ2-1; 8 nucleotides align to TRBD2. This CDR3 region has 14 residues. Germline CDR1 reads ENHRY; CDR2 reads SYGVKD. V lost 3 bases and J lost 5; bases outside the gene matches: 3. The CDR3 DNA is TGTGCCATCAGTGATCGGGAGGGGAACAATGAGCAGTTCTTC. Translation: CAISDREGNNEQFF.

The CDR3, as DNA: TGTGCCACGGGGGTTAACTATGGCTACACCTTC. Its translation: CATGVNYGYTF. The chain carries TRBV28 and TRBJ1-2; D is possibly TRBD1 (5 bases). CDR1 MDHEN and CDR2 SYDVKM come from the germline V gene. Between the trimmed V and J ends, which lost 10 bases and 1 base, there was a span of 7 bases. This CDR3 region has 11 residues.

This chain links TRBV9 with TRBJ2-3; perhaps TRBD2 as D (5 bases). Trimming took off 2 bases at V and 7 bases at J, with 11 bases between the two ends. The germline V gene encodes CDR1 SGDLS and CDR2 YYNGEE. This CDR3 contains 13 residues. CDR3 sequence: CASSVASLNTQYF. DNA for the CDR3: TGTGCCAGCAGCGTGGCTAGCCTAAATACGCAGTATTTT.

The CDR3 protein is CASSFQHAGGRYEQYF. The CDR3 DNA is TGTGCCAGTAGTTTCCAGCACGCGGGAGGGCGGTACGAGCAGTACTTC. V usage is TRBV19 and J usage is TRBJ2-7; TRBD2 matches at 9 bases. CDR3 size: 16 residues. Germline-derived CDR1 and CDR2 are LNHDA and SQIVND (reference sequence). The ends lost 5 bases at V and 4 bases at J; junction bases unmatched: 12.

This chain joins TRBV27 and TRBJ2-2, with TRBD2 identical over 10 bases. CDR1 is MNHEY and CDR2 is SMNVEV in the germline V gene (reference sequence). With V trimmed by 4 bases and J by 1 base, 0 bases remained unmatched. The CDR3 contains 15 residues. The CDR3 DNA sequence: TGTGCCAGCAGTTGGACTAGCGGGAACACCGGGGAGCTGTTTTTT. Translation gives CASSWTSGNTGELFF.

The table lists this clone with a few counts. The rearrangement uses TRBV7-2 and TRBJ2-1; D call uncertain. CDR1 SGHTA and CDR2 FQGNSA come from the germline V gene. Trimming removed 2 bases at V and 0 bases at J, with 11 bases between. The CDR3 sequence is 16 residues long. The CDR3 region is CASSLQSESSYNEQFF. In DNA, the CDR3 is TGTGCCAGCAGCTTACAGAGTGAAAGCTCCTACAATGAGCAGTTCTTC.

This chain joins TRBV7-3 and TRBJ1-1, with 8 bases that match TRBD1. Germline CDR1 is SGHTA and CDR2 is FQGTGA. The CDR3 is made up of 13 amino acids. V was clipped by 3 bases and J by 5 bases; unmatched bases: 2. The CDR3 spells CASSLTGDTEAFF. Here the CDR3 DNA reads TGTGCCAGCAGCTTGACAGGGGATACTGAAGCTTTCTTT.